The T cell receptor beta chain described here comes from a study of graft-versus-host responses after intestinal transplantation. Background on the study: Recipients had multivisceral, liver-intestinal, or isolated intestinal transplants. Study conclusions and caveats: Recipient bone marrow held GvH clones, some seen earlier in ileum or blood.

A remark on this clone: The antigen is unknown. Other nucleotide sequences from this sample produce the same CDR3.

The protocol was immunoSEQ multiplex PCR, while the TCRdb copy is restricted to in-frame clones and leaves out a portion. Of roughly 53,000 clones in the sample, under 95% were seen once. The TCR sequence derives from a human patient who received an intestinal transplant, so some T cells may come from the graft donor. The starting material was PBMCs, obtained nearly 670 days after intestinal transplant.

The CDR3 spells CASSYSRVYNEQFF. CDR3 nucleotides: TGTGCCAGCAGTTACTCTAGGGTTTACAATGAGCAGTTCTTC. This chain links TRBV6-6 with TRBJ2-1; D gene uncertain. Per the germline V gene, CDR1 is MNHNY and CDR2 is SVGAGI (reference sequence). The CDR3 spans 14 residues. V lost 0 bases and J 4 bases, leaving 7 bases between the germline ends.